This entry is about one TCR beta chain. Its specificity is not known. In germline, CDR1 is SEHNR, CDR2 FQNEAQ (reference sequence). The CDR3 covers 15 residues. V was pared by 3 bases and J by 0 bases, with 12 bases between. This sample stems from a study of OX40 agonist ivuxolimab in advanced cancers. TCRdb keeps only in-frame clones here, not all; method: immunoSEQ multiplex PCR. The sample yields tens of thousands of clones, about 88% seen once. Regarding the study as a whole: The antigens recognized by the expanded peripheral T cells, that is their antigen specificity, were not determined. At doses 0.1 to 3.0 mg/kg, CD4+ and CD8+ clones expanded. Also showing low normalized T-cell clonal expansion were some of the nonresponders. Researchers report that CD8+ T cells had, on average, more expanded clones than CD4+.

The TCR originated in an adult with an advanced solid tumor such as melanoma, head and neck, liver or kidney cancer. This material consisted of CD4+ or CD8+ T cells sorted from blood, taken in a trial of the OX40 agonist ivuxolimab. The chain employs TRBV7-9 and TRBJ2-7; D remains ambiguous. DNA of the CDR3: TGTGCCAGCAGCTTTGACCCTATGGACTCCTACGAGCAGTACTTC. Amino acid sequence: CASSFDPMDSYEQYF.